Shown below are 21 T cell receptor beta chains from a single sample sequenced in a study of T cells in Graves' hyperthyroidism and ophthalmopathy (dated by TCRdb to the late 2010s). Library generation was performed with multiplex PCR. Reads for this sample came from an Illumina HiSeq 2000. The TCR beta CDR3 regions were amplified from RNA transcripts. The TCR CDR3 was subjected to a first round of RT-PCR using the HTBI primer set and the Qiagen OneStep RT-PCR kit. TCRdb handled the public reads itself, with Q25 trimming in fastp and clone calling in MiXCR, and kept productive beta chains. A single entry per CDR3 protein holds the most common genes and DNA from its merged rows. The sample profile shows 300,000 to 400,000 distinct CDR3 sequences; roughly 14% of them were found once. The ten largest clones represent about 10% of the sample. Sequenced input: blood. These receptor sequences come from a woman aged 55 to 70 with Graves' hyperthyroidism.

The chain combines TRBV5-8 with TRBJ2-7; D remains ambiguous. Trimming removed 4 bases at V and 5 bases at J, with 7 bases between. Per germline, CDR1 SGHTS and CDR2 YDEGEE. The CDR3 sequence is 11 residues long. The CDR3 region is CASSPFNEQYF. The DNA for the CDR3 is TGTGCCAGCAGCCCGTTTAACGAGCAGTACTTC.

This clonotype was seen repeatedly, ten times or more. The chain uses TRBV20-1 and TRBJ2-1; TRBD2 aligns across 13 bases. CDR1 is DFQATT, CDR2 SNEGSKA, per germline (reference sequence). V was clipped by 7 bases and J by 7 bases; unmatched bases: 4. CDR3 length equals 13 residues. CDR3 in DNA: TGCAGTGTCCCGGGACTAGCGGGAAATGAGCAGTTCTTC. It translates to CSVPGLAGNEQFF.

Only a few counts were recorded for this clonotype. The chain recombines TRBV27 with TRBJ2-3, with no clear D. V was cut by 2 bases and J by 4 bases, with 10 bases left in between. Germline lookup yields CDR1 MNHEY and CDR2 SMNVEV (reference sequence). The CDR3 length is 14 residues. The CDR3 is CASSLRGFPDTQYF. The CDR3 DNA sequence: TGTGCCAGCAGTTTAAGAGGCTTCCCAGATACGCAGTATTTT.

V and J are TRBV12-5 and TRBJ2-7; D ambiguous. The germline V gene encodes CDR1 LGHNT and CDR2 FRNRAP. CDR3 length equals 12 residues. V was cut by 5 bases and J by 2 bases, with 7 bases left in between. CDR3: CASGRSTYEQYF. CDR3 DNA sequence: TGTGCTAGTGGTCGGTCGACCTACGAGCAGTACTTC.

The sample holds many counts of this clonotype. CDR3 nucleotide sequence: TGCAGTGCCGGGCCTGGGGGGCAAGAGACCCAGTACTTC. Its translation is CSAGPGGQETQYF. V and J are TRBV20-1 and TRBJ2-5; TRBD2 might be the D (6 bases). This CDR3 comprises 13 residues. V was pared by 6 bases and J by 2 bases, with 13 bases between. Germline-derived CDR1 and CDR2 are DFQATT and SNEGSKA (reference sequence).

This clonotype was detected many times. V gene TRBV2 combines with J gene TRBJ2-3; D is ambiguous. The CDR3 loop spans 10 amino acids. The germline gives CDR1 SNHLY, CDR2 FYNNEI. Trimming removed 7 bases at V and 8 bases at J, with 7 bases between. CDR3 sequence reads: CASMYATQYF. As DNA, the CDR3 is TGTGCCAGCATGTATGCTACGCAGTATTTT.

CDR3: CASSRTYEQFF. CDR3 coding DNA: TGTGCTTCTTCGAGGACCTACGAGCAGTTCTTC. This sequence joins TRBV12-5 and TRBJ2-7; D is unresolved. The end of the DNA fits TRBJ2-1 better, so the J call may be wrong. Germline V gives CDR1 LGHNT, CDR2 FRNRAP. This CDR3 has 11 amino acids.

This clonotype was counted many times. The CDR3: CASSRDRTYGYTF. CDR3 DNA: TGTGCCAGCAGCCGGGACCGTACCTATGGCTACACCTTC. V and J are TRBV12-3 or TRBV12-4 and TRBJ1-2; a possible D gene is TRBD1 (5 bases). The CDR3 runs 13 residues. The V end lost 6 bases, the J end lost 4 bases, and 12 bases lay between the germline ends.

This clonotype was found many times. The chain links TRBV5-1 to TRBJ2-1; D uncertain. This CDR3 has 12 amino acids. Trimming took 4 bases from V and 5 from J, leaving 7 bases between them. The germline V gene has CDR1 SGHRS and CDR2 YFSETQ. CDR3 loop: CASSLRDNEQFF. CDR3 bases: TGCGCCAGCAGCCTGAGAGACAATGAGCAGTTCTTC.

The genes are TRBV7-9 and TRBJ2-5, with TRBD2 matching 7 bases. Germline V gene data show CDR1 as SEHNR and CDR2 as FQNEAQ (reference sequence). Unmatched junction bases numbered 9, after V lost 8 bases and J lost 3 bases. The CDR3 is 14 residues long. CDR3 coding DNA: TGTGCCAGCTCGGATGGGCTAGCGGAAGAGACCCAGTACTTC. Encoded protein: CASSDGLAEETQYF.

This clonotype has at least ten counts. V usage is TRBV28 and J usage is TRBJ2-7, with D perhaps TRBD2 (5 bases). The CDR3 consists of 13 residues. V gave up 11 bases and J gave up 5 bases, with 19 bases separating them. Looked up from germline, CDR1 is MDHEN and CDR2 is SYDVKM. This CDR3 reads CASRGQVIDEQYF. CDR3 DNA sequence: TGTGCCTCCCGCGGGCAGGTTATTGACGAGCAGTACTTC.

This clonotype came up many times. The rearrangement joins TRBV27 to TRBJ1-4; D ambiguous. V shed 6 bases and J shed 0 bases, with 14 bases lying between them. Germline assignment: CDR1 MNHEY and CDR2 SMNVEV (reference sequence). The CDR3 covers 16 residues. This CDR3 is CASSLRAATTNEKLFF. CDR3 nucleotides: TGTGCCAGCAGCCTAAGGGCAGCCACAACTAATGAAAAACTGTTTTTT.

In this sample, this clonotype turned up many times. The V and J genes are TRBV30 and TRBJ1-2; no definite D call. The ends were cut back, 3 bases at V and 5 bases at J, with 13 bases in the middle. The CDR3 has 13 amino acids. The germline V gene has CDR1 GTSNPN and CDR2 SVGIG (reference sequence). The CDR3 loop reads CAWRAPNLYGYTF. The CDR3 DNA reads TGTGCCTGGAGGGCTCCCAACCTTTATGGCTACACCTTC.

This clonotype has ten or more counts. The chain joins TRBV12-3 or TRBV12-4 to TRBJ2-7; 8 nucleotides align to TRBD2. Unmatched junction bases numbered 14, after V lost 7 bases and J lost 3 bases. CDR3 length: 16 amino acids. The CDR3 sequence is CASKPSGGLGIYEQYF. DNA for the CDR3: TGTGCCAGCAAACCTTCGGGGGGACTAGGAATCTACGAGCAGTACTTC.

At least ten counts were recorded for this clonotype. The chain recombines TRBV6-1 with TRBJ2-3, with D perhaps TRBD2 (5 bases). This CDR3 has 17 amino acids. The germline gives CDR1 MNHNS, CDR2 SASEGT. V was cut by 5 bases and J by 1 base, with 19 bases left in between. CDR3 in amino acids: CASSTPRGSSGTDTQYF. The DNA of the CDR3 is TGTGCCAGCAGTACCCCCCGAGGGAGTTCTGGCACAGATACGCAGTATTTT.

In this sample, this clonotype turned up many times. This chain links TRBV11-2 with TRBJ1-1; maybe TRBD1 (6 bases). Trimming left V 6 bases short and J 4 bases short, with 15 bases between. This CDR3 has 14 residues. Germline values: CDR1 SGHAT, CDR2 FQNNGV. In DNA, the CDR3 is TGTGCCAGCAGTTTCAAGGGGGGGCCCACTGAAGCTTTCTTT. Protein sequence: CASSFKGGPTEAFF.

This clonotype was picked up many times. The chain combines TRBV5-8 with TRBJ2-7, with D perhaps being TRBD1 or TRBD2 (5 bases each). The germline CDR1 and CDR2 sequences are SGHTS and YDEGEE. This CDR3 is built from 14 residues. Trimming left V 0 bases short and J 5 bases short, with 12 bases between. Written as DNA, the CDR3 is TGTGCCAGCAGCTTGGAATCGGGGACGCACGAGCAGTACTTC. Translated: CASSLESGTHEQYF.

This clonotype was recorded many times. This chain connects TRBV11-3 to TRBJ2-3; possibly TRBD2 for D (5 bases). CDR3 length equals 16 residues. The V end was cut by 1 base, the J end by 3 bases, with 14 bases between. Germline loops: CDR1 SGHNT, CDR2 YENEEA. CDR3 sequence (DNA): TGTGCCAGCAGCTTAGTGGCAGGAGGCTTGACAGATACGCAGTATTTT. Translated, it gives CASSLVAGGLTDTQYF.

This clonotype was detected ten times or more. This sequence joins TRBV20-1 and TRBJ1-1, with D possibly TRBD1 on 5 matching bases. V was clipped by 0 bases and J by 0 bases, with 14 bases between them. CDR3 size: 16 residues. Germline V gene data show CDR1 as DFQATT and CDR2 as SNEGSKA (reference sequence). This CDR3 is CSARDRLRGMNTEAFF. CDR3 in DNA: TGCAGTGCTAGAGATCGCTTACGGGGGATGAACACTGAAGCTTTCTTT.

The table lists this clonotype with many counts. DNA of the CDR3: TGTGCCAGCGGCAGGGGGCTTACTGAAGCTTTCTTT. This sequence encodes CASGRGLTEAFF. The chain recombines TRBV27 with TRBJ1-1; 8 bases are shared with TRBD1. The CDR3 is 12 residues long. From germline, CDR1 is MNHEY and CDR2 SMNVEV (reference sequence). Germline trimming cut 8 bases from V and 5 bases from J; bases unmatched to any gene: 4.

This clonotype was counted a single time. This could be a read error, since a much larger clone is one nucleotide away. The chain links TRBV27 to TRBJ2-3, with TRBD2 matching over 13 bases. Germline assignment: CDR1 MNHEY and CDR2 SMNVEV (reference sequence). The CDR3 extends over 16 amino acids. DNA of the CDR3: TGTACCAGCAGTCGTGGACTAGCGGGAGAAATGGATACGCAGTATTTT. Translating gives CTSSRGLAGEMDTQYF.